The 32 T cell receptor beta chains below come from one sample, sequenced in a study of T cell repertoires in cytomegalovirus infection. Their target antigens are unknown. In TCRdb, the reads were re-called with MiXCR into one record per CDR3 protein. The top ten clones hold around 15% of a sample with approximately 990,000 distinct CDR3 sequences, approximately 31% of them seen once. The starting material was cultured CD8+ T cells from PBMCs, obtained from culture after CMV antigen stimulation. These TCRs come from a human donor in good health (CMV status not recorded). Some clones in this sample may be carry-over from other donors' samples.

This clonotype has a count of ten or more. The rearrangement joins TRBV12-3 or TRBV12-4 to TRBJ2-7; 10 bases fit TRBD1. The CDR3 spans 14 residues. Trimming cost V 6 bases and J 3 bases; bases outside gene matches: 5. CDR3 sequence: CASRETGGIYEQYF. In nucleotides, the CDR3 is TGTGCCAGCAGAGAGACAGGGGGCATCTACGAGCAGTACTTC.

This clonotype was seen at least ten times. The V gene is TRBV12-3 or TRBV12-4, the J gene TRBJ2-7; D possibly matches TRBD1 or TRBD2 (5 bases each). The CDR3 sequence is 12 residues long. V was pared by 5 bases and J by 6 bases, with 11 bases between. The CDR3 bases are TGTGCCAGCAGTACGGGGCGCAGCGAGCAGTACGTC. Translating gives CASSTGRSEQYV.

This clonotype was seen many times. The chain has TRBV27 and TRBJ2-3; D is perhaps TRBD2 (5 bases). The CDR3 consists of 12 residues. CDR1 is MNHEY and CDR2 is SMNVEV in the germline V gene (reference sequence). Deletions cut 8 bases from V and 3 bases from J, with 9 bases between. CDR3 sequence reads: CASQDSTDTQYF. The CDR3 region has the DNA TGTGCCAGCCAGGACTCAACAGATACGCAGTATTTT.

The V call is TRBV5-6, the J call TRBJ2-7; D is possibly TRBD1 (5 bases). Between the trimmed V and J ends, which lost 3 bases and 7 bases, there was a span of 11 bases. CDR3 length equals 12 residues. Germline loops: CDR1 SGHDT, CDR2 YYEEEE. CDR3 sequence: CASSSSGREQYF. The CDR3 region has the DNA TGTGCCAGCAGCTCTTCAGGGCGGGAGCAGTACTTC.

The sample holds a few counts of this clonotype. The chain uses TRBV7-9 and TRBJ2-7; D uncertain. Trimming pared 3 bases from V and 5 bases from J, leaving 8 bases between. Germline CDR1 is SEHNR and CDR2 is FQNEAQ (reference sequence). CDR3 length: 12 amino acids. Here the CDR3 DNA reads TGTGCCAGCAGCTTCTTCCCCGACGAGCAGTACGTC. Translated, it gives CASSFFPDEQYV.

This chain connects TRBV27 to TRBJ1-5; TRBD1 is a possible D gene (6 bases). There are 16 residues in the CDR3. Looked up from germline, CDR1 is MNHEY and CDR2 is SMNVEV (reference sequence). Deletions cut 3 bases from V and 4 bases from J, with 16 bases between. CDR3 bases: TGTGCCAGCAGTTTTTCCAAAAGACAGGTTAATCAGCCCCAGCATTTT. Amino acids: CASSFSKRQVNQPQHF.

The CDR3 sequence is CASSPGRVSVNEQFF. For the CDR3, the DNA is TGTGCCAGCAGTCCCGGACGGGTGTCTGTGAATGAGCAGTTCTTC. The chain uses TRBV2 and TRBJ2-1; D is uncertain. The CDR3 spans 15 residues. In germline, CDR1 is SNHLY, CDR2 FYNNEI. Trimming cost V 5 bases and J 7 bases, with 18 bases left between them.

J is TRBJ2-7 and V is TRBV20-1, with 7 bases lining up with TRBD1. Germline CDR1 is DFQATT and CDR2 is SNEGSKA (reference sequence). The CDR3 runs to 15 residues. V shed 4 bases and J 7 bases; nucleotides not matched to a gene: 16. The CDR3: CSATGRDSRFFEQYF. Written as DNA, the CDR3 is TGCAGTGCTACAGGCAGGGACAGCAGGTTTTTTGAGCAGTACTTC.

Ten or more counts support this clonotype. V and J are TRBV7-8 and TRBJ2-1, with 10 nucleotides matching TRBD1. The V segment lost 5 bases and the J segment 1 base; nucleotides outside the gene matches: 5. CDR1 is SGHVS, CDR2 FQNEAQ, per germline. The CDR3 runs 16 residues. The CDR3 region is CASSVGTGESYNEQFF. The CDR3 DNA reads as TGTGCCAGCAGCGTCGGGACAGGGGAATCCTACAATGAGCAGTTCTTC.

This rearrangement joins TRBV4-2 to TRBJ2-2; TRBD1 or TRBD2 may be the D gene (5 bases each). V lost 1 base, J lost 6 bases, and 12 bases lay in between. Germline assignment: CDR1 LGHNA and CDR2 YNFKEQ. The CDR3 consists of 15 residues. The CDR3 sequence: CASSQAGPGPGELFF. The DNA for the CDR3 is TGTGCCAGCAGCCAAGCGGGACCTGGGCCCGGGGAGCTGTTTTTT.

The rearrangement joins TRBV25-1 to TRBJ1-2; tentative D call: TRBD1 (6 bases). Germline CDR1 and CDR2: MGHDK and SYGVNS. The CDR3 runs to 17 residues. Deletions cut 0 bases from V and 4 bases from J, with 18 bases between. CDR3 DNA: TGTGCCAGCAGTGAATATTTTGGGGGGGGGCCACCCTATGGCTACACCTTC. Translated, it gives CASSEYFGGGPPYGYTF.

This clonotype was counted between two and nine times. The chain has TRBV20-1 and TRBJ2-3, with TRBD2 identical over 8 bases. V was clipped by 3 bases and J by 5 bases; unmatched bases: 16. Germline V gene data show CDR1 as DFQATT and CDR2 as SNEGSKA (reference sequence). The CDR3 loop spans 17 amino acids. This chain's CDR3 is CSASPGLAESKQDTQYF. CDR3 nucleotides: TGCAGTGCTAGTCCCGGACTAGCTGAATCAAAACAAGATACGCAGTATTTT.

In its sample, this clonotype was seen a few times. This sequence joins TRBV7-9 and TRBJ1-1; a possible D gene is TRBD1 (6 bases). Germline lookup yields CDR1 SEHNR and CDR2 FQNEAQ (reference sequence). The CDR3 has 13 amino acids. V dropped 8 bases and J dropped 5 bases, with 15 bases sitting between them. DNA of the CDR3: TGTGCCAGCGAACAGGGCTGGAGTACTGAAGCTTTCTTT. It is translated as CASEQGWSTEAFF.

This clonotype was recorded a few times. The chain employs TRBV24-1 and TRBJ2-5, with D possibly matching TRBD2 (6 bases). There are 17 residues in the CDR3. The germline V gene has CDR1 KGHDR and CDR2 SFDVKD. Trimming removed 1 base at V and 0 bases at J, with 14 bases between. The CDR3 bases are TGTGCCACCAGTGATTTTTTGGGGGGAACGTACCAAGAGACCCAGTACTTC. The encoded protein is CATSDFLGGTYQETQYF.

The table lists this clonotype with many counts. The CDR3 DNA sequence: TGCAGCGTCCCCCCCGGACGGTTGAACACTGAAGCTTTCTTT. It codes for CSVPPGRLNTEAFF. V gene TRBV29-1 combines with J gene TRBJ1-1; no definite D call. The CDR3 runs to 14 residues. V was clipped by 6 bases and J by 0 bases, with 14 bases between them. Germline CDR1 reads SQVTM; CDR2 reads ANQGSEA. Complete variable domain (other parts from reference TRBV29-1 and TRBJ1-1): SAVISQKPSRDICQRGTSLTIQCQVDSQVTMMFWYRQQPGQSLTLIATANQGSEATYESGFVIDKFPISRPNLTFSTLTVSNMSPEDSSIYLCSVPPGRLNTEAFFGQGTRLTVV.

On this clonotype: A junction boundary mismatches the germline segment, possibly from a read error. This CDR3 reads CPSSVVAGLSGANVLTF. CDR3 DNA sequence: TGTCCCAGCAGCGTAGTGGCAGGGCTCTCTGGGGCCAACGTCCTGACTTTC. The chain recombines TRBV9 with TRBJ2-6; maybe TRBD1 (5 bases). Germline-derived CDR1 and CDR2 are SGDLS and YYNGEE. The CDR3 is 17 amino acids.

The chain employs TRBV2 and TRBJ1-4, with TRBD1 as a possible D gene (6 bases). The V and J ends lost 6 bases and 7 bases respectively, with 21 bases between them. Germline CDR1 is SNHLY and CDR2 is FYNNEI. This CDR3 contains 16 residues. The chain's CDR3 is CASRGLTGTKIEKLFF. CDR3 in DNA: TGTGCCAGCAGGGGACTTACCGGGACAAAGATTGAAAAACTGTTTTTT.

V and J are TRBV28 and TRBJ2-3, with D hard to call. Deletions cut 3 bases from V and 1 base from J, with 11 bases between. This CDR3 has 15 amino acids. Germline CDR1 and CDR2: MDHEN and SYDVKM. CDR3 DNA: TGTGCCAGCAGTTTTGAGTCCCTCGGCACAGATACGCAGTATTTT. Its translation is CASSFESLGTDTQYF.

This clonotype was seen only a few times. This sequence joins TRBV6-8 and TRBJ2-5; D perhaps matches TRBD1 (6 bases). Trimming removed 3 bases at V and 2 bases at J, with 13 bases between. Per the germline V gene, CDR1 is MNHGY and CDR2 is SAAAGT. The CDR3 runs to 15 residues. For the CDR3, the DNA is TGTGCCAGCAGTTATCGCCACGACAGGCAAGAGACCCAGTACTTC. Amino acids: CASSYRHDRQETQYF.

This clonotype has more than one count but fewer than ten. The chain links TRBV7-9 to TRBJ2-1; 9 nucleotides line up with TRBD2. This CDR3 spans 15 amino acids. Germline trimming cut 6 bases from V and 5 bases from J; bases unmatched to any gene: 8. CDR1 SEHNR and CDR2 FQNEAQ come from the germline V gene (reference sequence). CDR3 residues: CASRPGTSSNNEQFF. The CDR3 bases are TGTGCCAGCAGACCCGGGACTAGCTCTAACAATGAGCAGTTCTTC.

V gene TRBV7-4 combines with J gene TRBJ1-2; D perhaps matches TRBD1 (5 bases). CDR1 and CDR2 (germline): SGHVT, SQSDAQ. There are 16 residues in the CDR3. Trimming took off 3 bases at V and 8 bases at J, with 22 bases between the two ends. CDR3 bases: TGTGCCAGCAGCTTCCCGTACCCCCGGCAGGGCGAGGGCTACACCTTC. The encoded protein is CASSFPYPRQGEGYTF. Full variable domain (rest looked up from reference TRBV7-4 and TRBJ1-2): GAGVSQSPRYKVAKRGRDVALRCDSISGHVTLYWYRQTLGQGSEVLTYSQSDAQRDKSGRPSGRFSAERPERSVSTLKIQRTEQGDSAVYLCASSFPYPRQGEGYTFGSGTRLTVV.

The table lists this clonotype with a few counts. The chain employs TRBV2 and TRBJ1-4; a possible D gene is TRBD1 (6 bases). The V and J ends lost 6 bases and 4 bases respectively, with 9 bases between them. The CDR3 loop spans 13 amino acids. CDR1 and CDR2 (germline): SNHLY, FYNNEI. CDR3 in amino acids: CASRGHSNEKLFF. For the CDR3, the DNA is TGTGCCAGCAGGGGACATAGTAATGAAAAACTGTTTTTT.

This clonotype appeared a few times. The chain couples TRBV27 to TRBJ2-1, with TRBD1 as a possible D gene (5 bases). The CDR3 spans 15 residues. Trimming stripped 5 bases from V and 9 bases from J, with 20 bases between. Germline V gene sequence: CDR1 MNHEY, CDR2 SMNVEV (reference sequence). The CDR3 DNA reads TGTGCCAGCAGTCCACTGGGGCCTCGGTTTGGTGAGCAGTTCTTC. Protein product: CASSPLGPRFGEQFF.

The rearrangement links TRBV24-1 to TRBJ2-3; possible D gene TRBD2, 5 bases. CDR3 length: 16 residues. Trimming removed 3 bases from V and 3 bases from J, with 15 bases in between. The germline gives CDR1 KGHDR, CDR2 SFDVKD. CDR3 coding DNA: TGTGCCACCAGTGATCACGGTCGTTCGGGGACAGATACGCAGTATTTT. This translates into CATSDHGRSGTDTQYF.

This chain connects TRBV7-2 to TRBJ2-7; 7 positions match TRBD1. J gave up 1 base and V 5 bases, and 11 bases lay outside the gene matches. Germline lookup yields CDR1 SGHTA and CDR2 FQGNSA. The CDR3 loop spans 16 amino acids. The CDR3 DNA reads as TGTGCCAGCAGCCCAAATCCAGACAGGGTATCCTACGAGCAGTACTTC. As protein: CASSPNPDRVSYEQYF.

The CDR3 nucleotides read TGTGCCAGCAGCCAAGAAGAAGGACAGGGGCCTATGAGCTCCTACAATGAGCAGTTCTTC. Its protein product is CASSQEEGQGPMSSYNEQFF. This chain links TRBV3-1 with TRBJ2-1; 9 nucleotides agree with TRBD1. Germline CDR1 reads LGHDT; CDR2 reads YNNKEL (reference sequence). The V gene end was trimmed by 0 bases and the J gene end by 0 bases; junction bases not matched to a gene: 12. The CDR3 spans 20 residues.

In its sample, this clonotype was seen many times. The chain has TRBV7-9 and TRBJ1-2, with 9 bases fitting TRBD1. In germline, CDR1 is SEHNR, CDR2 FQNEAQ (reference sequence). The CDR3 has 14 residues. V was pared by 5 bases and J by 6 bases, with 7 bases of the junction left unmatched. CDR3: CASSDRDRDDGYTF. The CDR3 nucleotides read TGTGCCAGCAGCGACCGGGACAGGGATGATGGCTACACCTTC.

V is TRBV2 and J is TRBJ2-3, with TRBD2 matching over 7 bases. CDR1 is SNHLY and CDR2 is FYNNEI in the germline V gene. Trimming at V came to 10 bases and at J to 4 bases, leaving 2 bases not matched to a gene. The CDR3 extends over 11 amino acids. In DNA, the CDR3 is TGTGCCACTCTAGCGGCAGATACGCAGTATTTT. Translation gives CATLAADTQYF.

This clonotype was observed once. The CDR3 loop reads CSVSLTADTQYF. DNA of the CDR3: TGCAGCGTTTCCTTGACGGCAGATACGCAGTATTTT. The chain is built from TRBV29-1 and TRBJ2-3; no clear D. Germline V gives CDR1 SQVTM, CDR2 ANQGSEA. The CDR3 has 12 residues. V lost 5 bases, J lost 4 bases, and 10 bases lay in between.

The chain links TRBV6-5 to TRBJ2-7; D could derive from TRBD1 or TRBD2 (6 bases each). This CDR3 has 21 residues. CDR1 is MNHEY, CDR2 SVGAGI, per germline. V was cut by 0 bases and J by 3 bases, with 30 bases left in between. The DNA of the CDR3 is TGTGCCAGCAGTTACTCGGGGTTAAGTCCTGGAGGGGCAGGGGAGTACTACGAGCAGTACTTC. The encoded protein is CASSYSGLSPGGAGEYYEQYF.

This chain links TRBV15 with TRBJ2-7; the match to TRBD1 covers 10 bases. The ends lost 8 bases at V and 6 bases at J; junction bases unmatched: 10. The CDR3 extends over 14 amino acids. Germline V gene sequence: CDR1 LNHNV, CDR2 YYDKDF (reference sequence). CDR3 protein: CATSLTRDRGEQYV. In DNA form, the CDR3 reads TGTGCCACCTCCTTAACCCGGGACAGGGGCGAGCAGTACGTC.

The chain couples TRBV5-6 to TRBJ1-3; D remains unclear. The germline V gene has CDR1 SGHDT and CDR2 YYEEEE. The CDR3 has 15 amino acids. V was trimmed by 0 bases and J by 0 bases, leaving 7 bases between them. CDR3 region: CASSLDRVSGNTIYF. CDR3 sequence (DNA): TGTGCCAGCAGCTTGGACCGGGTCTCTGGAAACACCATATATTTT.